The T cell receptor beta chain described here comes from a study of PD-1 blockade in classical Hodgkin lymphoma. Study results and limitations: Although disease activity or prior therapy may be involved, causes of the repertoire differences remain undefined. Newly diagnosed patients reportedly trailed healthy donors in baseline TCR diversity.

For this clone: As yet, its antigen is unknown.

Per germline, CDR1 SGHTA and CDR2 FQGNSA. Trimming shortened V by 0 bases and J by 7 bases, and 13 bases separated the two germline ends. The CDR3 covers 16 residues. This table comes from immunoSEQ multiplex PCR, and its TCRdb copy is limited to in-frame clones, with some not included. The sample yields approximately 84,000 clones, roughly 90% seen once. Relapse after autologous stem cell transplantation occurred in every patient, and brentuximab vedotin exposure varied. The study recorded best responses of complete response, partial response or progressive disease. The V gene is TRBV7-2, the J gene TRBJ1-6; D gene uncertain. The material was peripheral blood mononuclear cells (PBMCs), obtained at baseline. The TCR was taken from a human donor with classical Hodgkin lymphoma. CDR3 in DNA: TGTGCCAGCAGCTTAGCGACGATACCGGGCAATTCACCCCTCCACTTT. This encodes CASSLATIPGNSPLHF.